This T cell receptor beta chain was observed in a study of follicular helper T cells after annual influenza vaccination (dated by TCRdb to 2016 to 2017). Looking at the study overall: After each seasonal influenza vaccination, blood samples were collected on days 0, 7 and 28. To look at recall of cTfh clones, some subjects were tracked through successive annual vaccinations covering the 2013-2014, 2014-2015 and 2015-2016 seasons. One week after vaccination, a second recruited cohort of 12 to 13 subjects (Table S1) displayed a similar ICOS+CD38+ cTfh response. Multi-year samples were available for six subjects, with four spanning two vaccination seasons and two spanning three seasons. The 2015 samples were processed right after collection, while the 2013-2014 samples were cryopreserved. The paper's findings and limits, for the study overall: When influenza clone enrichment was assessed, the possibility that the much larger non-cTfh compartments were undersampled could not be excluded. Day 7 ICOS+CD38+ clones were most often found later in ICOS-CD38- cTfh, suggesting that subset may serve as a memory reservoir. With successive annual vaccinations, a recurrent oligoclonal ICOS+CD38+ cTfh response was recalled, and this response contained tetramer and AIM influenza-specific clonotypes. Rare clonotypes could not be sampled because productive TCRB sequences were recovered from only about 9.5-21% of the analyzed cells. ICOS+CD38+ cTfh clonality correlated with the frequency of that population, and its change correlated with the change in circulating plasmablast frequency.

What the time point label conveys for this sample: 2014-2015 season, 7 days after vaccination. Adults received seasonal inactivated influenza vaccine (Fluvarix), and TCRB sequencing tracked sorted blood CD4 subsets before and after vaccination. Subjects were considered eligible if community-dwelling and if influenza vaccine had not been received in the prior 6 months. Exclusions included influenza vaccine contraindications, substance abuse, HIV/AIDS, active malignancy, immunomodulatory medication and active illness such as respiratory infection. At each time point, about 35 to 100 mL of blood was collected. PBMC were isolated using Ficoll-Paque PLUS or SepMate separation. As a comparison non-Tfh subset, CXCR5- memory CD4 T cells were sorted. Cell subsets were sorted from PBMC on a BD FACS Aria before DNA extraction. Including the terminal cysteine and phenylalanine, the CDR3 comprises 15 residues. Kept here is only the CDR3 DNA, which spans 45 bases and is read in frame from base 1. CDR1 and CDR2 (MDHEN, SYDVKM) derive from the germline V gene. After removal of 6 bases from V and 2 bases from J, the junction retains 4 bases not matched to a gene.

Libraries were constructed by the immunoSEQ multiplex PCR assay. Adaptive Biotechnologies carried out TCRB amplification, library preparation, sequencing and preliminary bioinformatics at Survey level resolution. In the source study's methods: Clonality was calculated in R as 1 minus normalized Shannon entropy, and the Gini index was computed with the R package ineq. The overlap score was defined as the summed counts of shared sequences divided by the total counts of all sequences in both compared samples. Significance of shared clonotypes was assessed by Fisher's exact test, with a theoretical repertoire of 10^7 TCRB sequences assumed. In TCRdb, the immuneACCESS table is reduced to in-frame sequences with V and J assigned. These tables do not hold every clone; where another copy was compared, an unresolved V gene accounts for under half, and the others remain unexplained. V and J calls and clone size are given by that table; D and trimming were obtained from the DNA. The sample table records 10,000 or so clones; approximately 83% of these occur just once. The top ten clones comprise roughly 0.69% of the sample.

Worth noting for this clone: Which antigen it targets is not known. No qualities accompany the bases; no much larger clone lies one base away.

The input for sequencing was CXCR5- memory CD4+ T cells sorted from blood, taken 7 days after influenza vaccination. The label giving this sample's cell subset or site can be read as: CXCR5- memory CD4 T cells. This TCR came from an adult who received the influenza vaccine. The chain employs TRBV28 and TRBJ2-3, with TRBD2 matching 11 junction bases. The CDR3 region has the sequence CASRPSGRFTDTQYF. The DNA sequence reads TGTGCCAGCAGGCCTAGCGGGAGGTTCACAGATACGCAGTATTTT.